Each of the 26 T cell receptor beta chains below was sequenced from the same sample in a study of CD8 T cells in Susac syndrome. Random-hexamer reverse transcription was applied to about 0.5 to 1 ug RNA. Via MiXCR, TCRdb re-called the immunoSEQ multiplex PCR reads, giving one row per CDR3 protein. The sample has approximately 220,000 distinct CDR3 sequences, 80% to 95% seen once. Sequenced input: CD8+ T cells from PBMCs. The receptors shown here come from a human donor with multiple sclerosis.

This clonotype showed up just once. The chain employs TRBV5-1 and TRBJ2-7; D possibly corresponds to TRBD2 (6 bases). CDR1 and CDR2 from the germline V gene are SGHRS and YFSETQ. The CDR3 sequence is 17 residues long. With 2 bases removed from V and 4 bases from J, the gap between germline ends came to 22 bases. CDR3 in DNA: TGCGCCAGCAGCTTCCATGCCGAGAGCGGGTCTAGATACGAGCAGTACTTC. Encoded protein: CASSFHAESGSRYEQYF.

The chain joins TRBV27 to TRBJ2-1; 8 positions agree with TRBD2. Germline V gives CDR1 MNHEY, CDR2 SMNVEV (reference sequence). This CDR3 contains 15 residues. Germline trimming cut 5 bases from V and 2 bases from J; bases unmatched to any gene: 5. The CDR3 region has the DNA TGTGCCAGCAGTATACTAGCGGCTACCTACAATGAGCAGTTCTTC. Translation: CASSILAATYNEQFF.

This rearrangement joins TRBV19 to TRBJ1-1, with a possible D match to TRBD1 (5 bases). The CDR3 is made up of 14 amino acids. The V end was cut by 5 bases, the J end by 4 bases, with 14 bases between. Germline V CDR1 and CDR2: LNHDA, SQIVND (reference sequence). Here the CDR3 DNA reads TGTGCCAGTAGTGATAGGTCAGGGTTCACTGAAGCTTTCTTT. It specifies CASSDRSGFTEAFF. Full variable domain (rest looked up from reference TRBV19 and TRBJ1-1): DGGITQSPKYLFRKEGQNVTLSCEQNLNHDAMYWYRQDPGQGLRLIYYSQIVNDFQKGDIAEGYSVSREKKESFPLTVTSAQKNPTAFYLCASSDRSGFTEAFFGQGTRLTVV.

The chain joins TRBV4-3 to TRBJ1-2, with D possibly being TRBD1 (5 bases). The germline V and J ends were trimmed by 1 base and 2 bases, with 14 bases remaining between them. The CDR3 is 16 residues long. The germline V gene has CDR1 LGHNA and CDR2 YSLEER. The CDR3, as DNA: TGCGCCAGCAGCCAAGCGCACCGACAGCGAAACTATGGCTACACCTTC. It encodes CASSQAHRQRNYGYTF.

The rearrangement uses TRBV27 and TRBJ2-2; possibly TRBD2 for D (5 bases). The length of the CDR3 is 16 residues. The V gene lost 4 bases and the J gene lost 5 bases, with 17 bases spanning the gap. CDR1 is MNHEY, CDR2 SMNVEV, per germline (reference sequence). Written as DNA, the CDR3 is TGTGCCAGCAGTTACAGCCGCCCCCGAGGGACCGGGGAGCTGTTTTTT. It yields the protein CASSYSRPRGTGELFF.

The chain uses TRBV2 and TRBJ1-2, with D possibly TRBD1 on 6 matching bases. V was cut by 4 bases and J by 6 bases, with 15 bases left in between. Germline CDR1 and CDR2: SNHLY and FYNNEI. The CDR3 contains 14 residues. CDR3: CASSVDRRINGYTF. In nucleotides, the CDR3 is TGTGCCAGCAGTGTTGACAGGAGAATTAATGGCTACACCTTC.

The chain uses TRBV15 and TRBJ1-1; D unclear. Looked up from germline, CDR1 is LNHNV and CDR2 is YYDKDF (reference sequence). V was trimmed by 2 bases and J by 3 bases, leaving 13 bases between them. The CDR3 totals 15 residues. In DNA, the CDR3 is TGTGCCACCAGCAGACGCGGGCTAGAGGACACTGAAGCTTTCTTT. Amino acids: CATSRRGLEDTEAFF.

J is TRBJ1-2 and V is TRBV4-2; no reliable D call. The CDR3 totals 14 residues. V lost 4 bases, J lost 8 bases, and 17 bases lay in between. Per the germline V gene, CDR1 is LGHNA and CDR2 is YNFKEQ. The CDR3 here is CASSPSGAGAGYTF. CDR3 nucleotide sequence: TGTGCCAGCAGCCCCTCGGGTGCGGGCGCAGGCTACACCTTC.

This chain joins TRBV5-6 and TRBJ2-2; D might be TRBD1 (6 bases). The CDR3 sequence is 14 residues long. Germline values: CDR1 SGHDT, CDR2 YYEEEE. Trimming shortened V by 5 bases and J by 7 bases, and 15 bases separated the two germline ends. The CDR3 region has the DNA TGTGCCAGCAGTCCCGGGACAATTATCGGGGAGCTGTTTTTT. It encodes CASSPGTIIGELFF. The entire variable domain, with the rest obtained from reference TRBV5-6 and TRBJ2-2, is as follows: DAGVTQSPTHLIKTRGQQVTLRCSPKSGHDTVSWYQQALGQGPQFIFQYYEEEERQRGNFPDRFSGHQFPNYSSELNVNALLLGDSALYLCASSPGTIIGELFFGEGSRLTVL.

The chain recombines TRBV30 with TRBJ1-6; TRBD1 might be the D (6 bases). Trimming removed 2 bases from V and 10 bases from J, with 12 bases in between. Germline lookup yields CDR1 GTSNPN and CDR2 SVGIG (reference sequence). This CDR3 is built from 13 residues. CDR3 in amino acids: CAWSSTGTSPLHF. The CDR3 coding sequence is TGTGCCTGGAGTTCGACAGGAACCTCACCCCTCCACTTT. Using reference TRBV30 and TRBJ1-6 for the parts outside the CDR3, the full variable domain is SQTIHQWPATLVQPVGSPLSLECTVEGTSNPNLYWYRQAAGRGLQLLFYSVGIGQISSEVPQNLSASRPQDRQFILSSKKLLLSDSGFYLCAWSSTGTSPLHFGNGTRLTVT.

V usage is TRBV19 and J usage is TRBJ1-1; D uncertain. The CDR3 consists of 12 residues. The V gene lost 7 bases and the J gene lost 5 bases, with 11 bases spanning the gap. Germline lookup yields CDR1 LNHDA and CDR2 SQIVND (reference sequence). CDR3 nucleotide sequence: TGTGCCAGTATCTTAGGCGGAACTGAAGCTTTCTTT. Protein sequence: CASILGGTEAFF.

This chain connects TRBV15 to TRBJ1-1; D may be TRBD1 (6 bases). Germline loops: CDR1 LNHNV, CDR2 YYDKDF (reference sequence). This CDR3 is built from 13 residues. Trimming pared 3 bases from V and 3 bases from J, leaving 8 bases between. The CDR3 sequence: CATSRGADTEAFF. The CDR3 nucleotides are TGTGCCACCAGCAGGGGGGCCGACACTGAAGCTTTCTTT.

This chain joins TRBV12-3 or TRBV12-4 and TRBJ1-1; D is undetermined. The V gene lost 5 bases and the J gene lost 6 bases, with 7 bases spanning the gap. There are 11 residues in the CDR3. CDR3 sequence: CASSHGAEAFF. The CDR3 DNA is TGTGCCAGCAGTCACGGGGCTGAAGCTTTCTTT.

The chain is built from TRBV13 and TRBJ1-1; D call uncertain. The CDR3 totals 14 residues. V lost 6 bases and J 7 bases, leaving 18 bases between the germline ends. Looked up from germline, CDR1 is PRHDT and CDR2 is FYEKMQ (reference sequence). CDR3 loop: CASSFSLDPIEAFF. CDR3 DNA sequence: TGTGCCAGCAGTTTTAGCCTCGACCCTATTGAAGCTTTCTTT.

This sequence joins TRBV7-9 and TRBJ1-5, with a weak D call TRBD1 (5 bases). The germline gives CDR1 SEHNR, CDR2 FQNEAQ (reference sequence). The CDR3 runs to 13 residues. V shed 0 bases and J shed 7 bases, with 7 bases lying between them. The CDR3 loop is CASSLAGGQPQHF. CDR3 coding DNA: TGTGCCAGCAGCTTAGCGGGGGGACAGCCCCAGCATTTT.

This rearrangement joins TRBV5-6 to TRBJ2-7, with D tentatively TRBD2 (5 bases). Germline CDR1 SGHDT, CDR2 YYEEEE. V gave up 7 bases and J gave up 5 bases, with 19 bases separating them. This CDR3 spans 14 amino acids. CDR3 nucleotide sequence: TGTGCCAGCGGAGGCCCAAGCCCACGCAACGAGCAGTACTTC. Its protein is CASGGPSPRNEQYF.

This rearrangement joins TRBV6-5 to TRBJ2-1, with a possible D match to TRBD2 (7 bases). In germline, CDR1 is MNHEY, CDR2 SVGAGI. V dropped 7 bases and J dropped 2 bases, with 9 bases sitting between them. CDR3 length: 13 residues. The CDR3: CASTGGPYNEQFF. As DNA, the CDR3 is TGTGCCAGCACCGGGGGGCCCTACAATGAGCAGTTCTTC.

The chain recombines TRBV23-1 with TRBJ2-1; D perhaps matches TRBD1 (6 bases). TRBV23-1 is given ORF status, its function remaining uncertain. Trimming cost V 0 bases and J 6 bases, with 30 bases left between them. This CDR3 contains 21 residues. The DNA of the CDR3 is TGCGCCAGCAGTCAATCCAGTGACAGGCTGACGTGGGACCGCCAGACCAATGAGCAGTTCTTC. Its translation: CASSQSSDRLTWDRQTNEQFF.

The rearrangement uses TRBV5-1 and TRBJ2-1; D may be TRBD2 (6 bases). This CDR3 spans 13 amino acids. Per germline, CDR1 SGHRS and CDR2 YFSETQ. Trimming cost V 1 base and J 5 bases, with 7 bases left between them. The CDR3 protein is CASSLPGDNEQFF. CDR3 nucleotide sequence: TGCGCCAGCAGCTTGCCGGGGGACAATGAGCAGTTCTTC. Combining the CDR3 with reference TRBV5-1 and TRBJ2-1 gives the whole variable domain KAGVTQTPRYLIKTRGQQVTLSCSPISGHRSVSWYQQTPGQGLQFLFEYFSETQRNKGNFPGRFSGRQFSNSRSEMNVSTLELGDSALYLCASSLPGDNEQFFGPGTRLTVL.

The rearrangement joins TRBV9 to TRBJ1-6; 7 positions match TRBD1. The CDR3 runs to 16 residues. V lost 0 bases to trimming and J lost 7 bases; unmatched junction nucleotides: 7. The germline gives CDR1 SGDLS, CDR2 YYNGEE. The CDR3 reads CASSVGPGQLNSPLHF. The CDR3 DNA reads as TGTGCCAGCAGCGTAGGTCCGGGACAGCTAAATTCACCCCTCCACTTT.

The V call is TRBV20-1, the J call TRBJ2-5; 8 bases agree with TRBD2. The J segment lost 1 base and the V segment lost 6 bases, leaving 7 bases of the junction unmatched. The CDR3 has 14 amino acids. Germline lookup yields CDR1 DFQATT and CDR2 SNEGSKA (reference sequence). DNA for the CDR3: TGCAGTGCCCAACCCACTAGCGGCCAAGAGACCCAGTACTTC. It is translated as CSAQPTSGQETQYF.

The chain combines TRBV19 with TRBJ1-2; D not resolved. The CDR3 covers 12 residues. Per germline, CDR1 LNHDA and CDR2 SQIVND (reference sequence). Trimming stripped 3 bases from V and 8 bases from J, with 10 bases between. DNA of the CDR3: TGTGCCAGTAGTATCGGGAACGGCGGCTACACCTTC. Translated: CASSIGNGGYTF.

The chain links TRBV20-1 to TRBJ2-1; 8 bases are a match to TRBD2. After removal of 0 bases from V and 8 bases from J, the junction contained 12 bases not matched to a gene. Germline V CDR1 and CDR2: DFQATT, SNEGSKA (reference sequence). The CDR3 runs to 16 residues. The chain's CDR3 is CSARDLLVLTSDEQFF. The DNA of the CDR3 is TGCAGTGCTAGAGATCTTCTTGTATTGACTAGCGATGAGCAGTTCTTC.

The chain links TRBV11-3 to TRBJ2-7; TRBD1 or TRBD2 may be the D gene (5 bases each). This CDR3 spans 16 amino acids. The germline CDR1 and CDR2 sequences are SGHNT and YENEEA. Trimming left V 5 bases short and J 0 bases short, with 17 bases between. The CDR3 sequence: CASSPNLGESSYEQYF. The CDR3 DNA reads TGTGCCAGCAGCCCCAACTTAGGGGAGAGCTCCTACGAGCAGTACTTC.

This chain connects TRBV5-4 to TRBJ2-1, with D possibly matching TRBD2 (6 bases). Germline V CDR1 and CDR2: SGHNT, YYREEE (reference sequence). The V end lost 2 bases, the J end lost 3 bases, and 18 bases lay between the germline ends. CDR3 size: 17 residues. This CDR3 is CASSFMNLVADYNEQFF. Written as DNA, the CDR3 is TGTGCCAGCAGCTTCATGAATCTCGTAGCGGACTACAATGAGCAGTTCTTC.

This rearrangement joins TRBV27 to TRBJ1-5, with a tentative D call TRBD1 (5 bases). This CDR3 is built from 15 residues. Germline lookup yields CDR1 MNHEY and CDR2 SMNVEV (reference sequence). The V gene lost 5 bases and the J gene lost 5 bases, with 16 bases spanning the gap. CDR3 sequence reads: CASSPTGPGDQPQHF. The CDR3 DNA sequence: TGTGCCAGCAGTCCTACGGGACCCGGGGATCAGCCCCAGCATTTT.